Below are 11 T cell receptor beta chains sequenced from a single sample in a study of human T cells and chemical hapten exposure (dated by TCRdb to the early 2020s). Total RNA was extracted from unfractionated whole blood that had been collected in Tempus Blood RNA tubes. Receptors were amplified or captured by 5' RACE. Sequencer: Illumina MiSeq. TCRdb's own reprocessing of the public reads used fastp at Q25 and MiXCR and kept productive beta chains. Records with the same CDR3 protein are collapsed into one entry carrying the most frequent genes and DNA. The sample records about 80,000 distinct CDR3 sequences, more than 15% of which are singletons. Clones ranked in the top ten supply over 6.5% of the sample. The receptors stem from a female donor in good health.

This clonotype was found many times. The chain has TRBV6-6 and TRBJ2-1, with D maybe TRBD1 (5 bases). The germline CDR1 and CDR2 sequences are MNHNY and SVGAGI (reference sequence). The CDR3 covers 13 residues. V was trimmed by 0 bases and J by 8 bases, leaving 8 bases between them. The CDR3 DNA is TGTGCCAGCAGTTACTCGGGGCCCGATGAGCAGTTCTTC. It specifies CASSYSGPDEQFF.

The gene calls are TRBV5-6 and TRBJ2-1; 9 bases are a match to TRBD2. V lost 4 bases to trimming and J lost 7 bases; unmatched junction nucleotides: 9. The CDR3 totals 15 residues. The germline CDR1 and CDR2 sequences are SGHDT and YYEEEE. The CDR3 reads CASSGVAGAFNEQFF. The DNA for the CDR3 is TGTGCCAGCAGCGGGGTAGCGGGGGCCTTTAATGAGCAGTTCTTC.

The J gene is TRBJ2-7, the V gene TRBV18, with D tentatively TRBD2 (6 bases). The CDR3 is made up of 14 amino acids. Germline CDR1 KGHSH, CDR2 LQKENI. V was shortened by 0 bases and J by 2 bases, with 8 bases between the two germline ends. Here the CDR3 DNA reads TGTGCCAGCTCACCACCTAGCGGTACCTACGAGCAGTACTTC. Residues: CASSPPSGTYEQYF.

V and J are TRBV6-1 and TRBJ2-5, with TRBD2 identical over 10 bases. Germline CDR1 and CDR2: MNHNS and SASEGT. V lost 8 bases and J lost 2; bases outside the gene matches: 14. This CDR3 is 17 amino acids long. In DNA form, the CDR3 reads TGTGCCAGCTGGGAGTGGCTAGCGGGAGAACGACAAGAGACCCAGTACTTC. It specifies CASWEWLAGERQETQYF.

Written as DNA, the CDR3 is TGCAGCGTTAAGGACAGGGCTGGGTTGAACACTGAAGCTTTCTTT. Translated: CSVKDRAGLNTEAFF. This chain joins TRBV29-1 and TRBJ1-1; 8 nucleotides match TRBD1. The CDR3 runs 15 residues. Germline V lookup: CDR1 SQVTM, CDR2 ANQGSEA. V shed 5 bases, J shed 0 bases, and the junction held 8 bases outside the gene matches.

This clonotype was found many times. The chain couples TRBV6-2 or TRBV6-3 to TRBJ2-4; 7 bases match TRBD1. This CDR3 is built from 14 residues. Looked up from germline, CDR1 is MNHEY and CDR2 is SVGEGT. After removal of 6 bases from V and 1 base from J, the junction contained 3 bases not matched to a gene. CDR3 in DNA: TGTGCCAGCAGGACAGGGCCGGCCAAAAACATTCAGTACTTC. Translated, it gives CASRTGPAKNIQYF.

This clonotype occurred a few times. For the CDR3, the DNA is TGCAGCGTTGTTCTCTTGCGGGAGGCCTCAGATACGCAGTATTTT. It yields the protein CSVVLLREASDTQYF. J is TRBJ2-3 and V is TRBV29-1, with 8 bases identical to TRBD2. The ends lost 4 bases at V and 4 bases at J; junction bases unmatched: 10. The CDR3 sequence is 15 residues long. The germline CDR1 and CDR2 sequences are SQVTM and ANQGSEA.

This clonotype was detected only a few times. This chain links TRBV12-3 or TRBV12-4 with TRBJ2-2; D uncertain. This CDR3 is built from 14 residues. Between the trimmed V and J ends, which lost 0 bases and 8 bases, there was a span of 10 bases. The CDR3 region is CASSLARLGGELFF. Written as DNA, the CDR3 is TGTGCCAGCAGTTTAGCCCGACTGGGGGGGGAGCTGTTTTTT.

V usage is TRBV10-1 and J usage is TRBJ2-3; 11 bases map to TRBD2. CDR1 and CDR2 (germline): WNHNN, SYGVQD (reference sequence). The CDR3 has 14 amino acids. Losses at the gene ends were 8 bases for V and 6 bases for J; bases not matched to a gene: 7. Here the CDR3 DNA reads TGCGCCAGCCAAGCTAGCGGGGGGATGGATACGCAGTATTTT. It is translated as CASQASGGMDTQYF.

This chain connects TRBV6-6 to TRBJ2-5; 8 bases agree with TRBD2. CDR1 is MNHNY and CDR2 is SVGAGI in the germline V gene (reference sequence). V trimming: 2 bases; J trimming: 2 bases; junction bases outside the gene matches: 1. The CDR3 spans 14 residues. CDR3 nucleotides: TGTGCCAGCAGTTACGGCGGGAGGCAAGAGACCCAGTACTTC. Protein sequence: CASSYGGRQETQYF.

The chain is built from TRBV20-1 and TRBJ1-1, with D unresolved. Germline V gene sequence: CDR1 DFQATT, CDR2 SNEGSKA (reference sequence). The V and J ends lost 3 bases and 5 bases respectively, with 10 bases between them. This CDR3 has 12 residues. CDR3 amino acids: CSASYEGTEAFF. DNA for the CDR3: TGCAGTGCTAGTTATGAGGGAACTGAAGCTTTCTTT.